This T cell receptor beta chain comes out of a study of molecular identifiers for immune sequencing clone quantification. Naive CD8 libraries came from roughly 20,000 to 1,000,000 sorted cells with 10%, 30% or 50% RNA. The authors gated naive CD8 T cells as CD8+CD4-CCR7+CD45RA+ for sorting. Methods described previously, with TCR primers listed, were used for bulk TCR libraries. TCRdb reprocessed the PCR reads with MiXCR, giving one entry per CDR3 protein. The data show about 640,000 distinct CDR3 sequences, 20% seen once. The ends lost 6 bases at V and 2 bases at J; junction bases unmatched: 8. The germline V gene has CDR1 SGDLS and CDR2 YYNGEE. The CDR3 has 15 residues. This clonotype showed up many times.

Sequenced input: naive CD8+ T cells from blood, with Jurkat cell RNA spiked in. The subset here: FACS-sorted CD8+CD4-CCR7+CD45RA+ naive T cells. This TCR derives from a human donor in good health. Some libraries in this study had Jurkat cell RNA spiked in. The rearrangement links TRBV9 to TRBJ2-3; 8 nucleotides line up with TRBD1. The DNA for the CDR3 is TGTGCCAGCACAAAGACAGGGGCCTCCACAGATACGCAGTATTTT. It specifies CASTKTGASTDTQYF.